One sample yielded the 21 T cell receptor beta chains listed below, sequenced in a study of identical twins. From the 5' RACE reads, TCRdb called clonotypes with MiXCR, one entry per CDR3 protein. Of approximately 700,000 distinct CDR3 sequences listed, 6.1% are singletons. The sequenced sample consisted of naive T cells sorted from blood. All receptors come from a man younger than 35 in good health.

The chain is built from TRBV7-8 and TRBJ1-5; perhaps TRBD1 as D (5 bases). Between the trimmed V and J ends, which lost 5 bases and 6 bases, there was a span of 20 bases. The CDR3 is made up of 16 amino acids. Germline V gene data show CDR1 as SGHVS and CDR2 as FQNEAQ. The CDR3 loop reads CASSPKQGVAIQPQHF. The CDR3 DNA reads TGTGCCAGCAGCCCGAAGCAGGGTGTTGCAATTCAGCCCCAGCATTTT.

The V and J genes are TRBV5-1 and TRBJ2-4; D not resolved. Germline V gene data show CDR1 as SGHRS and CDR2 as YFSETQ. The CDR3 has 13 amino acids. The germline V and J ends were trimmed by 1 base and 4 bases, with 6 bases remaining between them. CDR3 coding DNA: TGCGCCAGCAGCTTGACACTAAAAAACATTCAGTACTTC. The encoded protein is CASSLTLKNIQYF.

This clonotype was picked up a small number of times. The chain employs TRBV3-1 and TRBJ2-3; D might be TRBD2 (6 bases). CDR3 length: 16 amino acids. The germline gives CDR1 LGHDT, CDR2 YNNKEL (reference sequence). V was cut by 3 bases and J by 3 bases, with 16 bases left in between. The CDR3 bases are TGTGCCAGCAGCCAGAGTCTAGCGTTTGCGACAGATACGCAGTATTTT. Protein sequence: CASSQSLAFATDTQYF.

This clonotype was seen more than once but under ten times. The V and J genes are TRBV5-1 and TRBJ2-2; D not resolved. The CDR3 consists of 15 residues. Germline V lookup: CDR1 SGHRS, CDR2 YFSETQ. The V and J ends lost 3 bases and 0 bases respectively, with 9 bases between them. The CDR3 sequence is CASSSILSNTGELFF. CDR3 DNA: TGCGCCAGCAGCTCTATCCTGTCGAACACCGGGGAGCTGTTTTTT.

This clonotype showed up many times. V is TRBV25-1 and J is TRBJ2-3, with unresolved D. Trimming pared 4 bases from V and 1 base from J, leaving 9 bases between. This CDR3 is built from 14 residues. Looked up from germline, CDR1 is MGHDK and CDR2 is SYGVNS. For the CDR3, the DNA is TGTGCCAGCAGTGTTTCTGGGGGCACAGATACGCAGTATTTT. Translated, it gives CASSVSGGTDTQYF.

This rearrangement joins TRBV25-1 to TRBJ2-5; D is unclear. The CDR3 sequence is 14 residues long. V shed 3 bases and J shed 3 bases, with 11 bases lying between them. In germline, CDR1 is MGHDK, CDR2 SYGVNS. DNA for the CDR3: TGTGCCAGCAGTGATCGGAGACCAAAAGAGACCCAGTACTTC. Translation: CASSDRRPKETQYF. The variable domain in full, completed from reference TRBV25-1 and TRBJ2-5, reads EADIYQTPRYLVIGTGKKITLECSQTMGHDKMYWYQQDPGMELHLIHYSYGVNSTEKGDLSSESTVSRIRTEHFPLTLESARPSHTSQYLCASSDRRPKETQYFGPGTRLLVL.

This chain links TRBV29-1 with TRBJ2-6; 8 bases are a match to TRBD1. CDR1 and CDR2 from the germline V gene are SQVTM and ANQGSEA. This CDR3 has 17 amino acids. J lost 0 bases, V lost 2 bases, and 6 bases had no gene match. The CDR3 nucleotides read TGCAGCGTTGAAAGGGACAGGTACAACTCTGGGGCCAACGTCCTGACTTTC. It encodes CSVERDRYNSGANVLTF.

This clonotype was seen repeatedly, ten times or more. The chain joins TRBV20-1 to TRBJ2-1; no reliable D call. The germline V gene encodes CDR1 DFQATT and CDR2 SNEGSKA (reference sequence). With 2 bases removed from V and 5 bases from J, the gap between germline ends came to 4 bases. The CDR3 contains 11 residues. The CDR3: CSARPHNEQFF. DNA for the CDR3: TGCAGTGCTAGACCCCACAATGAGCAGTTCTTC.

The table lists this clonotype with many counts. The chain employs TRBV4-3 and TRBJ2-2; possibly TRBD2 for D (6 bases). Trimming stripped 1 base from V and 4 bases from J, with 19 bases between. The germline gives CDR1 LGHNA, CDR2 YSLEER. CDR3 length equals 18 residues. CDR3 in DNA: TGCGCCAGCAGCCAAGTTGAATTACTAGCAGAGCCCACCGGGGAGCTGTTTTTT. Residues: CASSQVELLAEPTGELFF.

This clonotype has a count of ten or more. The V gene is TRBV4-3, the J gene TRBJ2-3; TRBD2 aligns across 14 bases. Germline V gives CDR1 LGHNA, CDR2 YSLEER. Unmatched junction bases numbered 4, after V lost 1 base and J lost 1 base. The CDR3 covers 18 residues. The CDR3 nucleotides read TGCGCCAGCAGCCAAGCCCCGGGACTAGCGGGAGGCACAGATACGCAGTATTTT. It yields the protein CASSQAPGLAGGTDTQYF.

A few counts support this clonotype. The chain couples TRBV14 to TRBJ2-7; D remains ambiguous. Looked up from germline, CDR1 is SGHDN and CDR2 is FVKESK. This CDR3 contains 16 residues. The V end was cut by 0 bases, the J end by 2 bases, with 14 bases between. CDR3 sequence: CASSQENLGRTYEQYF. CDR3 coding DNA: TGTGCCAGCAGCCAAGAGAACCTCGGCAGGACCTACGAGCAGTACTTC.

The J gene is TRBJ2-1, the V gene TRBV25-1; D may be TRBD2 (5 bases). V lost 3 bases to trimming and J lost 8 bases, with 14 bases between them. Germline CDR1 and CDR2: MGHDK and SYGVNS. The CDR3 spans 14 residues. The chain's CDR3 is CASSDPPTRDEQFF. For the CDR3, the DNA is TGTGCCAGCAGTGATCCCCCAACGCGGGATGAGCAGTTCTTC.

The chain uses TRBV11-2 and TRBJ2-2; TRBD2 matches 7 bases. The CDR3 is made up of 18 amino acids. Losses at the gene ends were 1 base for V and 6 bases for J; bases not matched to a gene: 14. Germline-derived CDR1 and CDR2 are SGHAT and FQNNGV. The CDR3 loop reads CASSLVSRTRLSAGELFF. DNA for the CDR3: TGTGCCAGCAGCTTAGTTTCTCGGACTAGACTTTCAGCCGGGGAGCTGTTTTTT.

The chain carries TRBV6-2 or TRBV6-3 and TRBJ1-4; 7 bases line up with TRBD1. V lost 5 bases, J lost 2 bases, and 5 bases stayed unmatched. This CDR3 spans 15 amino acids. CDR1 and CDR2 (germline): MNHEY, SVGEGT. CDR3: CASSRRDSTNEKLFF. As DNA, the CDR3 is TGTGCCAGCAGTCGCCGGGACAGCACTAATGAAAAACTGTTTTTT.

This clonotype turned up a few times. The chain recombines TRBV20-1 with TRBJ1-6; a possible D gene is TRBD1 (5 bases). V lost 0 bases and J lost 0, with 18 bases in between. This CDR3 has 19 amino acids. Germline V gene sequence: CDR1 DFQATT, CDR2 SNEGSKA (reference sequence). The CDR3 spells CSARDGAYSRSSYNSPLHF. The CDR3, as DNA: TGCAGTGCTAGAGATGGGGCCTACTCCAGGAGCTCCTATAATTCACCCCTCCACTTT.

This clonotype was counted at least ten times. V and J are TRBV10-3 and TRBJ1-5; TRBD1 is a possible D gene (6 bases). V shed 4 bases and J shed 2 bases, with 9 bases lying between them. The CDR3 has 14 residues. Germline CDR1 reads ENHRY; CDR2 reads SYGVKD. CDR3 sequence reads: CAISGSGGNQPQHF. The CDR3, as DNA: TGTGCCATCAGTGGATCAGGGGGCAATCAGCCCCAGCATTTT.

The chain employs TRBV7-9 and TRBJ2-7, with D perhaps TRBD1 (6 bases). Looked up from germline, CDR1 is SEHNR and CDR2 is FQNEAQ (reference sequence). The CDR3 is made up of 14 amino acids. Trimming removed 4 bases from V and 7 bases from J, with 17 bases in between. The CDR3 spells CASSSVDRMREQYV. The CDR3 region has the DNA TGTGCCAGCAGCTCCGTCGACAGGATGAGGGAGCAGTACGTC.

This clonotype was counted at least ten times. V usage is TRBV25-1 and J usage is TRBJ2-7; TRBD2 is a possible D gene (5 bases). The V gene's germline CDR1 is MGHDK and CDR2 SYGVNS. This CDR3 region has 14 residues. V was clipped by 3 bases and J by 5 bases, with 14 bases between them. The CDR3 coding sequence is TGTGCCAGCAGTGAGGGTGGACCGCGGGACGAGCAGTACTTC. Its translation is CASSEGGPRDEQYF.

This clonotype was observed at least ten times. The rearrangement links TRBV7-8 to TRBJ2-2, with 8 bases fitting TRBD2. CDR1 is SGHVS and CDR2 is FQNEAQ in the germline V gene. The CDR3 sequence is 16 residues long. The junction had 5 bases not matched to a gene; V was cut back by 1 base and J by 4 bases. CDR3 DNA sequence: TGTGCCAGCAGCTTAGTCCTAGCGGGTACCACCGGGGAGCTGTTTTTT. It translates to CASSLVLAGTTGELFF.

The sample holds many counts of this clonotype. This sequence joins TRBV4-2 and TRBJ2-2; 9 nucleotides align to TRBD2. The junction had 4 bases not matched to a gene; V was cut back by 1 base and J by 7 bases. CDR3 length equals 15 residues. Germline CDR1 and CDR2: LGHNA and YNFKEQ. The CDR3 protein is CASSQVAGGIGELFF. CDR3 DNA sequence: TGTGCCAGCAGCCAAGTTGCGGGAGGGATCGGGGAGCTGTTTTTT.

The chain employs TRBV29-1 and TRBJ1-3, with unresolved D. Looked up from germline, CDR1 is SQVTM and CDR2 is ANQGSEA. This CDR3 is built from 13 residues. V was trimmed by 7 bases and J by 0 bases, leaving 10 bases between them. The CDR3 DNA reads as TGCAGCGCCGCGCAGAGCTCTGGAAACACCATATATTTT. The encoded protein is CSAAQSSGNTIYF.